This T cell receptor beta chain was found in a study of CD8+ T cells in alopecia areata. Following RNA extraction, reverse transcription yielded cDNA that acted as the sequencing template. Sequencing was performed with immunoSEQ multiplex PCR; in TCRdb, only in-frame clones are kept and a portion is missing. Here the sample spans some 51,000 clones, around 96% being singletons. The CDR3 totals 19 residues. Trimming pared 0 bases from V and 3 bases from J, leaving 23 bases between. CDR1 is MGHRA, CDR2 YSYEKL, per germline. This chain connects TRBV4-1 to TRBJ1-1; the D gene is possibly TRBD1 (6 bases). This sample comprised CD8+ T cells sorted from blood, obtained at week 0. This TCR was recovered from a human donor with alopecia areata. CDR3 bases: TGCGCCAGCAGCCAAGATCGTTTATATTCACAGGGCGAGGACACTGAAGCTTTCTTT. Amino acid sequence: CASSQDRLYSQGEDTEAFF.